Sequencing of this T cell receptor (beta chain) was carried out in a study of CXCR3-negative and CXCR3-positive naive CD8 T cells. Study observations and caveats: Comparably high diversity was seen in both naive subsets, and much lower diversity in memory CD8+ cells. The study found more hydrophobic TRB CDR3s in CXCR3-positive naive cells than in CXCR3-negative naive cells. Partly lower CXCR3 expression followed cryopreservation, and most assays relied on fresh PBMCs.

UMI-labeled 5' RACE yielded the TRB cDNA libraries. TCRdb derives one entry per CDR3 protein from the 5' RACE reads, leaving out DNA. In all, the sample yields tens of thousands of distinct CDR3 sequences. A word on this clonotype: Its antigen is not identified.

Triplicate approximately 300,000-cell sorts were made of each CD8+ T cell subset. The authors gated naive CD8+ T cells as CD45RO-CCR7+CD27+CD95-. Looked up from germline, CDR1 is SQVTM and CDR2 is ANQGSEA. The CDR3 extends over 13 amino acids. Sequenced input: naive CXCR3+ CD8+ T cells from blood. Subset of the sample: CD45RO-CCR7+CD27+CD95- naive CD8+ T cells expressing CXCR3 (TNR3+). The rearrangement links TRBV29-1 to TRBJ2-7; the D call from TCRdb, TRBD1, cannot be confirmed without DNA. This TCR came from a human donor in good health. Some clones in this sample may be carry-over from other donors' samples. CDR3 in amino acids: CSVGPGGGYEQYF.